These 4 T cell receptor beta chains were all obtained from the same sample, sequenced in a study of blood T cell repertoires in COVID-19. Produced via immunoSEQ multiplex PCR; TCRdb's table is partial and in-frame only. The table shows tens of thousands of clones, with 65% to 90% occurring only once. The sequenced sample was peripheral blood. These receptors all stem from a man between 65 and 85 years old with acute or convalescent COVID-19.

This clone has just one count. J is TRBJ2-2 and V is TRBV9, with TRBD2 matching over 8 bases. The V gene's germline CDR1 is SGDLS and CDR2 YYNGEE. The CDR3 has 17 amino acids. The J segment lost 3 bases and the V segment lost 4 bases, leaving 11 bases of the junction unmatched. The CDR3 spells CASSQGSGVSDTGELFF. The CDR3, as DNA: TGTGCCAGCAGCCAAGGTAGCGGGGTCTCGGACACCGGGGAGCTGTTTTTT.

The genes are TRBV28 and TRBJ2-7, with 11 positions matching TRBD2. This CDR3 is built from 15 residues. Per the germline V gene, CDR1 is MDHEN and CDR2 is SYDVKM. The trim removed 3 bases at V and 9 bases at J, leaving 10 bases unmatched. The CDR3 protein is CASSLGLAGGLGQYF. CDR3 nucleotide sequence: TGTGCCAGCAGTTTGGGTCTAGCGGGAGGTTTGGGGCAGTACTTC.

CDR3 DNA: TGTGCTAGTGGTTCACCGACAGGGGGCTTCACCGGGGAGCTGTTTTTT. It is translated as CASGSPTGGFTGELFF. The chain recombines TRBV12-5 with TRBJ2-2, with 10 bases aligning to TRBD1. The CDR3 loop spans 16 amino acids. The germline V gene has CDR1 LGHNT and CDR2 FRNRAP. V lost 4 bases to trimming and J lost 4 bases; unmatched junction nucleotides: 6. The complete variable domain, with remaining parts taken from reference TRBV12-5 and TRBJ2-2, reads DARVTQTPRHKVTEMGQEVTMRCQPILGHNTVFWYRQTMMQGLELLAYFRNRAPLDDSGMPKDRFSAEMPDATLATLKIQPSEPRDSAVYFCASGSPTGGFTGELFFGEGSRLTVL.

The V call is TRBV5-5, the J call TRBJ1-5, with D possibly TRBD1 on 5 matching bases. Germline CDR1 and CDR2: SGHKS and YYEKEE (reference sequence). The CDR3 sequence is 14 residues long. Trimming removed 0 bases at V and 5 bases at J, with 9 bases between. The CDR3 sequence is CASSLAGHYQPQHF. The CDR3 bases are TGTGCCAGCAGCTTGGCAGGGCATTATCAGCCCCAGCATTTT. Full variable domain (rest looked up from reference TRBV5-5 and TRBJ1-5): DAGVTQSPTHLIKTRGQQVTLRCSPISGHKSVSWYQQVLGQGPQFIFQYYEKEERGRGNFPDRFSARQFPNYSSELNVNALLLGDSALYLCASSLAGHYQPQHFGDGTRLSIL.